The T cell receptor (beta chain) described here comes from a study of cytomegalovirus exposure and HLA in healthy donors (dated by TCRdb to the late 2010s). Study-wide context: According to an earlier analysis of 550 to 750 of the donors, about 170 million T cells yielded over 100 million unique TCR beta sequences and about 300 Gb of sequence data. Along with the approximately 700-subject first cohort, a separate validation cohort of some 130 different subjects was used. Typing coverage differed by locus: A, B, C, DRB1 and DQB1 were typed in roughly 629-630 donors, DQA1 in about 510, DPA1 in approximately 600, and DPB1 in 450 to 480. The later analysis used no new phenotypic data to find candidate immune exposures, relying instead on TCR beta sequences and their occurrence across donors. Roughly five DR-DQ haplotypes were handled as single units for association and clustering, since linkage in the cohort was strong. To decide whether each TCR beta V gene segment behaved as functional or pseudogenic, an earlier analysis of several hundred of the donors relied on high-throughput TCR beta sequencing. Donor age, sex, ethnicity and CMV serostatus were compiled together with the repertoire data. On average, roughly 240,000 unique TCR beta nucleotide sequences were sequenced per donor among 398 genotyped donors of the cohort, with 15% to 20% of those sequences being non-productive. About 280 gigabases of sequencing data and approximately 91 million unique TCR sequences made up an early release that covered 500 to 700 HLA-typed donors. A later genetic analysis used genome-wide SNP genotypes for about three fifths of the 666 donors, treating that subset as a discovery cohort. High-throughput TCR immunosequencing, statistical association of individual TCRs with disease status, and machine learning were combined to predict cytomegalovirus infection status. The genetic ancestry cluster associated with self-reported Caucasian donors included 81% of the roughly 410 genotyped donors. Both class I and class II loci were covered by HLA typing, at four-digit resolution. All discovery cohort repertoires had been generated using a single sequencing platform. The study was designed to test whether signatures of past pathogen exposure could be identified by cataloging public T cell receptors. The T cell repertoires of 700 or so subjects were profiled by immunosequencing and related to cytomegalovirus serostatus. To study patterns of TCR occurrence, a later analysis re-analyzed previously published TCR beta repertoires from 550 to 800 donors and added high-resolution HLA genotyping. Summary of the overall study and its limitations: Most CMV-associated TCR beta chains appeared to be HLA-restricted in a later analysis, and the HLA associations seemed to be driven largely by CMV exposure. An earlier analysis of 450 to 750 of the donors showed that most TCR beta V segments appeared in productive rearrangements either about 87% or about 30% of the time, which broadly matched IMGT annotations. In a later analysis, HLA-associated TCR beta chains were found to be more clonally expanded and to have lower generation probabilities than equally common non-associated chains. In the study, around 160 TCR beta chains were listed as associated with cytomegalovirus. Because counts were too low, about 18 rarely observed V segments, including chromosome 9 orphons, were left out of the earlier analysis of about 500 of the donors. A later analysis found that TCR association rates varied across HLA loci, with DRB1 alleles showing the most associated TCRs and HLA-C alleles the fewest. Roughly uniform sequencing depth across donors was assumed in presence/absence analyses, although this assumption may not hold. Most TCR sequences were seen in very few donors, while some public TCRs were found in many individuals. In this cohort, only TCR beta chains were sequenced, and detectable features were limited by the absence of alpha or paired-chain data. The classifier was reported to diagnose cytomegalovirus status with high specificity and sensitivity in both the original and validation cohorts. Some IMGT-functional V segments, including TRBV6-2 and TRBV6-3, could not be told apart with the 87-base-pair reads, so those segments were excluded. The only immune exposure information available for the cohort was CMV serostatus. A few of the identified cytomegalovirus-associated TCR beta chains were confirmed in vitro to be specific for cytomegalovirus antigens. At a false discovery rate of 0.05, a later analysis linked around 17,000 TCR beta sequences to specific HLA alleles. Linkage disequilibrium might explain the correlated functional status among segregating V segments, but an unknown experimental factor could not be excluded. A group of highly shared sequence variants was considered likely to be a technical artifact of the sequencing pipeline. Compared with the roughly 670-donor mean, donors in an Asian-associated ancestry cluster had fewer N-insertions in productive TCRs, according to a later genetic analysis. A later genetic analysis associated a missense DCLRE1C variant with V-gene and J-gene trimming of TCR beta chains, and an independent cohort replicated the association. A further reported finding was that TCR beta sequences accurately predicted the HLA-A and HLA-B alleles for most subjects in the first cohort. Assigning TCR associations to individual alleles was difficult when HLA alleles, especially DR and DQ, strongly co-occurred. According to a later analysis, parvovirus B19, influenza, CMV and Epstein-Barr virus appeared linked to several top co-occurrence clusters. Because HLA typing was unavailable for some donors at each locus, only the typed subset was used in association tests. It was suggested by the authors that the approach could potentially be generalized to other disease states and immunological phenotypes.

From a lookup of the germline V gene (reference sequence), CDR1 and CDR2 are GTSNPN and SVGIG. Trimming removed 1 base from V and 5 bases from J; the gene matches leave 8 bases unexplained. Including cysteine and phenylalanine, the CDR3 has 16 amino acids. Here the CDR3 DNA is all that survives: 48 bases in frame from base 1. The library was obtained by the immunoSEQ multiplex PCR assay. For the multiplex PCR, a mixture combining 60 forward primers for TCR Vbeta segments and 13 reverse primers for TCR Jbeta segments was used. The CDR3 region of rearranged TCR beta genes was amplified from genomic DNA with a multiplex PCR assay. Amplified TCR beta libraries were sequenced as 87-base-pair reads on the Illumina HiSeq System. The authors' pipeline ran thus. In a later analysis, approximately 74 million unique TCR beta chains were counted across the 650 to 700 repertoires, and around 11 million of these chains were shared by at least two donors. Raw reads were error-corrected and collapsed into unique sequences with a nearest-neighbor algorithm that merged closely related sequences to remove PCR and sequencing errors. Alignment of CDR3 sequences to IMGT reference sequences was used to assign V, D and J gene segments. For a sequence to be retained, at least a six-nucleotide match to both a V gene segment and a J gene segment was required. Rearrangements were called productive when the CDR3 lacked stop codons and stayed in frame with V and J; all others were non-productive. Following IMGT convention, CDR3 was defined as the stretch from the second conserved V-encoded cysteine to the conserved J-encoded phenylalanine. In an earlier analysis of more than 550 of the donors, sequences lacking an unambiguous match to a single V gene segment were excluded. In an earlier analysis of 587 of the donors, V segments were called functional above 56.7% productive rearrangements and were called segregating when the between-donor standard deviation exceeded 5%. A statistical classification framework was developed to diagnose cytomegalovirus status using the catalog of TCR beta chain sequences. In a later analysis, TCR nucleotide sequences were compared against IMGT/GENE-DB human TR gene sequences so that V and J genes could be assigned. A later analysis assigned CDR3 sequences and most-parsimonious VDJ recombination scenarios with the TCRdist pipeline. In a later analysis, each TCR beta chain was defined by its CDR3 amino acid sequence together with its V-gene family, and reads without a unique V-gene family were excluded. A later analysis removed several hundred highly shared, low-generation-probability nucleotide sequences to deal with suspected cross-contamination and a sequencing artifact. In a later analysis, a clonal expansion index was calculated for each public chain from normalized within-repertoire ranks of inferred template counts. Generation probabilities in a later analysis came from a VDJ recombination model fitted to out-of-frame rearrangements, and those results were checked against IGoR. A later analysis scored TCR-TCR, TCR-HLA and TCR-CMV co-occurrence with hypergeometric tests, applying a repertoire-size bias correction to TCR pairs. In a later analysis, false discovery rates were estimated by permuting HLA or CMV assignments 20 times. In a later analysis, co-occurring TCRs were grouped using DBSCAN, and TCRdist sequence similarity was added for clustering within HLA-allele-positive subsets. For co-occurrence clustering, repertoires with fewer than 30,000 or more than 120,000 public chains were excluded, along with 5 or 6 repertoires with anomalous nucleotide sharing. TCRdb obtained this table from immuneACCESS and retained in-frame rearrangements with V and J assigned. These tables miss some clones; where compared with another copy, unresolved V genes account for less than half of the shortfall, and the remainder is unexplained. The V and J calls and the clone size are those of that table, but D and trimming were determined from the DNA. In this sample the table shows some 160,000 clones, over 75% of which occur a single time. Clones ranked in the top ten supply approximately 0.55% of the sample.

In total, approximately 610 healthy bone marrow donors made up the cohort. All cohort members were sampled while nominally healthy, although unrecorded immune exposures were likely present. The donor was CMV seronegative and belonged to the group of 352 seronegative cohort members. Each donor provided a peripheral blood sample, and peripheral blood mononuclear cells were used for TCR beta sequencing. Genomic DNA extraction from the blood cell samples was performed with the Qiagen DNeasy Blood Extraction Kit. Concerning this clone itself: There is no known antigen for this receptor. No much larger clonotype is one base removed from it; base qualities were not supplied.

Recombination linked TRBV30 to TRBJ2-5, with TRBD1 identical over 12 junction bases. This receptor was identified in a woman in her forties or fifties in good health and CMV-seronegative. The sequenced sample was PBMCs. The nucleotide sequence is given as TGTGCCTGGAGTGCCGGGACAGGGGGCACGGGGGAGACCCAGTACTTC. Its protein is CAWSAGTGGTGETQYF. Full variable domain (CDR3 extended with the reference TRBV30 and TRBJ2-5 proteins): SQTIHQWPATLVQPVGSPLSLECTVEGTSNPNLYWYRQAAGRGLQLLFYSVGIGQISSEVPQNLSASRPQDRQFILSSKKLLLSDSGFYLCAWSAGTGGTGETQYFGPGTRLLVL.